Here is one TCR beta chain with its context. No antigen is known for it. Since all of the isolated RNA was reverse transcribed, expressed TCRB transcripts were what got sequenced. Sequencing of naive, central memory and regulatory T cell samples gave an average of roughly 3.4 million reads. Produced via immunoSEQ multiplex PCR; TCRdb's table is partial and in-frame only. The table lists under 300,000 clones, 20% to 25% of them singletons. The sample comes from a study of beta chain features in type 1 diabetes. Study findings and constraints: Shortening that was moderate but significant affected the TCRB CDR3s of Type 1 diabetes patients in all four CD4+ subsets. VDJ junctions from patients with type 1 diabetes contained fewer insertions and more deletions.

This CDR3 is built from 14 residues. Germline CDR1 is KGHSH and CDR2 is LQKENI. Trimming took 3 bases from V and 8 from J; bases not matched to a gene: 4. Material: naive CD4+ T cells from blood. The chain is built from TRBV18 and TRBJ2-1, with TRBD2 identical over 10 bases. The receptor's source is a woman aged 25 to 39 with type 1 diabetes. The CDR3 spells CASSPALAGDEQFF. CDR3 sequence (DNA): TGTGCCAGCTCACCGGCGCTAGCGGGAGATGAGCAGTTCTTC.